This T cell receptor (beta chain) comes out of a study of shared clonotypes between healthy human individuals. Germline V lookup: CDR1 MDHEN, CDR2 SYDVKM. CDR3 length: 13 residues. V was clipped by 8 bases and J by 11 bases, with 19 bases between them. A remark on this clone: Its matching antigen is unknown.

Healthy HIV-negative adults without recent acute infections or vaccinations served as donors. General observations from the study: The represented genetic and exposure-history diversity was limited by the small number of donors.

Repertoires were generated with immunoSEQ multiplex PCR, while TCRdb's copy carries only in-frame clones and drops some. The table shows around 1,000,000 clones, with roughly 77% occurring only once. This clonotype was sampled from a man younger than 35 in good health. Some clones in this sample may be carry-over from other donors' samples. V is TRBV28 and J is TRBJ1-5; D is ambiguous. Sequenced material: memory CD4+ T cells from PBMCs. Subset in this sample: CD45RA-negative fraction. CDR3 in DNA: TGTGCCAGCCGCGCAGGCAACGGAGAAGCCCAGCATTTT. It is translated as CASRAGNGEAQHF.